Listed here is a single T cell receptor (beta chain). Its antigen is as yet unknown. This entry comes from a study of cytomegalovirus exposure and HLA in healthy donors. J lost 9 bases, V lost 4 bases, and 9 bases had no gene match. Germline lookup yields CDR1 MGHRA and CDR2 YSYEKL. CDR3 size: 14 residues. Study-wide points: The listing of fewer than 200 TCR beta chains classed them as cytomegalovirus-associated.

PCR amplification relied on 60 Vbeta primers (plus 13 Jbeta primers). Profiling relied on immunoSEQ multiplex PCR, and the TCRdb table lists in-frame clones only, not all of them. Recorded for this sample: tens of thousands of clones. Specimen: PBMCs. This TCR was sampled from a female donor in good health and CMV-seronegative. The chain employs TRBV4-1 and TRBJ1-1, with 9 bases identical to TRBD1. CDR3 region: CASSPSQGARQAFF. The CDR3 region has the DNA TGCGCCAGCAGCCCCTCACAGGGGGCCCGGCAAGCTTTCTTT.